What follows are 11 T cell receptor beta chains derived from one specimen sequenced in a study of identical twins. TCRdb fed the 5' RACE reads into MiXCR, producing one record per CDR3 protein. The sample yields 690,000 or so distinct CDR3 sequences, 6% to 6.5% seen once. Sequencing was performed on naive T cells sorted from blood. These receptors came from a man younger than 35 in good health.

This clonotype appeared many times. V gene TRBV2 combines with J gene TRBJ1-1; maybe TRBD1 (6 bases). CDR1 is SNHLY and CDR2 is FYNNEI in the germline V gene. Trimming cost V 3 bases and J 0 bases, with 8 bases left between them. CDR3 length equals 14 residues. Here the CDR3 DNA reads TGTGCCAGCAGTGAGACAGGCATGAACACTGAAGCTTTCTTT. This sequence encodes CASSETGMNTEAFF.

This clonotype was detected many times. This chain uses TRBV6-1 with TRBJ2-7; D might be TRBD2 (5 bases). The CDR3 spans 13 residues. The germline V gene has CDR1 MNHNS and CDR2 SASEGT. The V gene lost 5 bases and the J gene lost 3 bases, with 11 bases spanning the gap. The CDR3 sequence is CASSPTGFYEQYV. The CDR3 nucleotides are TGTGCCAGCAGTCCCACGGGGTTCTACGAGCAGTACGTC.

A few counts support this clonotype. V usage is TRBV7-9 and J usage is TRBJ2-1; D gene ambiguous. The CDR3 is 13 residues long. CDR1 SEHNR and CDR2 FQNEAQ come from the germline V gene (reference sequence). The V end was cut by 2 bases, the J end by 10 bases, with 12 bases between. In DNA form, the CDR3 reads TGTGCCAGCAGCTTACTGGTACAATGGGAGCAGTTCTTC. Amino acid sequence: CASSLLVQWEQFF.

The chain uses TRBV7-8 and TRBJ2-1; 8 bases match TRBD2. The junction had 9 bases not matched to a gene; V was cut back by 8 bases and J by 6 bases. The germline V gene has CDR1 SGHVS and CDR2 FQNEAQ. This CDR3 spans 14 amino acids. The CDR3 nucleotides read TGTGCCAGCCGAGCGGGAGCTTTCACCAATGAGCAGTTCTTC. Encoded protein: CASRAGAFTNEQFF.

As concerns this clonotype: The conserved phenylalanine or tryptophan normally closing the CDR3 is absent here, so this likely arose from a read error. This chain's CDR3 is CASSPYRALGSQETQYY. CDR3 nucleotide sequence: TGTGCCAGCAGCCCCTACCGGGCCCTAGGATCCCAAGAGACCCAGTACTAC. The chain couples TRBV14 to TRBJ2-5; D remains ambiguous. Germline-derived CDR1 and CDR2 are SGHDN and FVKESK. Deletions cut 4 bases from V and 1 base from J, with 19 bases between. CDR3 size: 17 residues.

This clonotype turned up a few times. The chain joins TRBV29-1 to TRBJ1-3; D is uncertain. The germline V gene has CDR1 SQVTM and CDR2 ANQGSEA. The CDR3 contains 16 residues. V lost 0 bases and J lost 7, with 19 bases in between. CDR3 in DNA: TGCAGCGTTGAAGATAGGCAAGGGCGGCAAGGTAACACCATATATTTT. It translates to CSVEDRQGRQGNTIYF.

This clonotype was seen a few times. The rearrangement joins TRBV6-5 to TRBJ2-1; maybe TRBD1 (6 bases). With 0 bases removed from V and 10 bases from J, the gap between germline ends came to 16 bases. Germline CDR1 MNHEY, CDR2 SVGAGI. CDR3 length: 15 amino acids. The CDR3 is CASSYSSTGLKEQFF. The CDR3 DNA sequence: TGTGCCAGCAGTTACTCATCCACAGGGCTAAAGGAGCAGTTCTTC.

In its sample, this clonotype was seen a few times. This sequence joins TRBV5-1 and TRBJ2-1; TRBD2 aligns across 11 bases. V shed 4 bases and J 5 bases; nucleotides not matched to a gene: 17. CDR3 length: 19 amino acids. The germline CDR1 and CDR2 sequences are SGHRS and YFSETQ. The CDR3 nucleotides are TGCGCCAGCAGCCTTACTAGCGGGAGTGTAGTAGCCCAAAACAATGAGCAGTTCTTC. Translated, it gives CASSLTSGSVVAQNNEQFF. The full variable domain, with the rest looked up from reference TRBV5-1 and TRBJ2-1, is KAGVTQTPRYLIKTRGQQVTLSCSPISGHRSVSWYQQTPGQGLQFLFEYFSETQRNKGNFPGRFSGRQFSNSRSEMNVSTLELGDSALYLCASSLTSGSVVAQNNEQFFGPGTRLTVL.

This clonotype was detected ten times or more. The rearrangement links TRBV15 to TRBJ2-7; D may be TRBD1 (6 bases). Germline CDR1 reads LNHNV; CDR2 reads YYDKDF (reference sequence). Trimming removed 4 bases at V and 9 bases at J, with 16 bases between. CDR3 length equals 13 residues. Written as DNA, the CDR3 is TGTGCCACCAGCACCTTGCCCGGGACAACGCAGTACTTC. Translated: CATSTLPGTTQYF.

The table lists this clonotype with many counts. This rearrangement joins TRBV4-2 to TRBJ1-1, with 7 bases aligning to TRBD1. With 3 bases clipped from V and 4 bases from J, the junction kept 5 bases outside the gene matches. The CDR3 totals 14 residues. Germline values: CDR1 LGHNA, CDR2 YNFKEQ. The CDR3 loop reads CASSQPTGATEAFF. CDR3 in DNA: TGTGCCAGCAGCCAGCCCACAGGGGCCACTGAAGCTTTCTTT.

This clonotype was seen only a few times. The V and J genes are TRBV7-3 and TRBJ2-1; D may be TRBD1 or TRBD2 (5 bases each). Trimming cost V 0 bases and J 2 bases, with 17 bases left between them. The germline V gene encodes CDR1 SGHTA and CDR2 FQGTGA. The CDR3 totals 18 residues. The CDR3 region is CASSLTPGLGEAYNEQFF. The CDR3 bases are TGTGCCAGCAGCTTAACTCCCGGCTTGGGGGAAGCCTACAATGAGCAGTTCTTC.